This is a list of T cell receptor beta chains from one sample in a study of T cells in localized non-small cell lung cancer. The table came from immunoSEQ multiplex PCR; TCRdb's copy has only in-frame clones and leaves some out. This sample has more than 25,000 clones; 88% occur once, and the top ten carry roughly 13%. Here the sequenced sample was peripheral blood, taken before any cancer treatment. These receptors all stem from an older female donor with stage III squamous cell lung carcinoma. The CDR3 runs from the conserved cysteine through the conserved F or W. The order of the fields is clone size, V gene, D gene, J gene, CDR3 DNA, CDR3 protein. D genes are given only for firm matches. Clone size is not always given. Where it is, it says once, few, many or a class for expanded clones.

>.|TRBV5-1|.|TRBJ2-7
TGCGCCAGCAGCTTGGATGGAGCCCCCTCCTACGAGCAGTACTTC
CASSLDGAPSYEQYF
>once|TRBV18|.|TRBJ1-2
TGTGCCAGCTCACCACCGGTCGGTGCATCGATGGGGTATGGCTACACCTTC
CASSPPVGASMGYGYTF
>.|TRBV7-2|.|TRBJ2-2
TGTGCCAGCAGCTCCCGAGTAGCCCTGAACACCGGGGAGCTGTTTTTT
CASSSRVALNTGELFF
>.|TRBV2|.|TRBJ2-3
TGTGCCAGCAGTGAGGAGGGGAGGTCCGGCACAGATACGCAGTATTTT
CASSEEGRSGTDTQYF
>.|TRBV5-1|.|TRBJ2-1
TGCGCCAGCAGCCATTACAATGAGCAGTTCTTC
CASSHYNEQFF
>.|TRBV28|TRBD1|TRBJ1-4
TGTGCCAGCACAGGGGGAGCTAATGAAAAACTGTTTTTT
CASTGGANEKLFF
>.|TRBV19|TRBD2|TRBJ2-3
TGTGCCAGACGAAAACGCCTCCTAGCGGGAGGACCTCCTAGCACAGATACGCAGTATTTT
CARRKRLLAGGPPSTDTQYF
>.|TRBV7-3|TRBD2|TRBJ2-1
TGTGCCAGCAGCTACGGACTAGTGGTCTACAATGAGCAGTTCTTC
CASSYGLVVYNEQFF
>.|TRBV19|.|TRBJ1-2
TGTGCCAGTAGCCCCTCGGGGGTTAACTATGGCTACACCTTC
CASSPSGVNYGYTF
>.|TRBV6-5|.|TRBJ1-1
TGTGCCAGCAGTTACGGGACCGCTGGGACTGAAGCTTTCTTT
CASSYGTAGTEAFF
>.|TRBV6-4|.|TRBJ1-2
TGTGCCAGCAGTGACTCCTCTGGTGGCTACACCTTC
CASSDSSGGYTF
>.|TRBV28|TRBD1|TRBJ1-1
TGTGCCAGCAGTCCCCCGGGACAGGGGTTCACTGAAGCTTTCTTT
CASSPPGQGFTEAFF
>few|TRBV14|TRBD2|TRBJ2-4
TGTGCCAGCAGCGCGACTAGCGGGAGGGCCAAAAACATTCAGTACTTC
CASSATSGRAKNIQYF
>.|TRBV29-1|TRBD1|TRBJ2-3
TGCAGCGTTAAATTCCCAGGGACAGGGGGGCCAGATACGCAGTATTTT
CSVKFPGTGGPDTQYF
>.|TRBV4-3|TRBD1|TRBJ2-1
TGCGCCAGCAGCCAGTCGTACAGGGGAACGGCTGAGCAGTTCTTC
CASSQSYRGTAEQFF
>.|TRBV14|TRBD2|TRBJ2-5
TGTGCCAGCAGCAACCGGGAGGGCCTTGAGACCCAGTACTTC
CASSNREGLETQYF
>.|TRBV29-1|TRBD1|TRBJ2-1
TGCAGCGTTGAAGCCGGACAGGGGAGCGATGAGCAGTTCTTC
CSVEAGQGSDEQFF
>.|TRBV28|.|TRBJ1-4
TGTGCCAGTAGTTCGTGGGAGAGAAGTGAAAAACTGTTTTTT
CASSSWERSEKLFF
>.|TRBV30|TRBD1|TRBJ1-1
TGTGCCTGGGAACGGACAGGTGAAGCTTTCTTT
CAWERTGEAFF
>.|TRBV11-2|.|TRBJ2-2
TGTGCCAGCAGTTCCGGGGACGGGGAGCTGTTTTTT
CASSSGDGELFF
>once|TRBV9|.|TRBJ2-3
TGTGCCAGCAGCGTAGTGGGCACAGATACGCAGTATTTT
CASSVVGTDTQYF
>once|TRBV5-1|.|TRBJ2-3
TGCGCCAGCAGCTTGGAAGGGGCGCGAATAGATACGCAGTATTTT
CASSLEGARIDTQYF
>.|TRBV11-2|TRBD2|TRBJ2-1
TGTGCCAGCAGCACTAGCGGTGAGCAGTTCTTC
CASSTSGEQFF
>.|TRBV5-4|.|TRBJ1-3
TGTGCCAGCAGCGAAAGCGCGGGCAGCTCTGGAAACACCATATATTTT
CASSESAGSSGNTIYF
>.|TRBV28|.|TRBJ1-2
TGTGCCAGCAGTCCACTACGGGACCGAAACTATGGCTACACCTTC
CASSPLRDRNYGYTF
>.|TRBV5-1|.|TRBJ1-6
TGCGCCAGCAGCTTGGATGGAGAGATTTCTAATTCACCCCTCCACTTT
CASSLDGEISNSPLHF